The 30 T cell receptor beta chains given below trace back to one sample, sequenced in a study of blood T cells in healthy people across ages. Combining a sample-barcoded 5' primer with a J-beta primer mix, a second PCR ran for 7 to 11 cycles. MiXCR was run by TCRdb on the 5' RACE reads, yielding one entry per CDR3 protein. The sample records fewer than 750,000 distinct CDR3 sequences, about 50% being singletons. The sequenced sample was blood. Every receptor here comes from a woman older than 75 in good health.

This clonotype was detected a few times. This could be a read error, since a much larger clone is one nucleotide away. V and J are TRBV12-3 or TRBV12-4 and TRBJ2-1; TRBD2 matches 7 bases. The CDR3 runs to 14 residues. The V segment lost 5 bases and the J segment 4 bases; nucleotides outside the gene matches: 5. The CDR3 reads CASSRGAGYNEQFF. In DNA, the CDR3 is TGTGCCAGCAGTCGAGGAGCGGGGTACAATGAGCAGTTCTTC.

This clonotype was seen only a few times. Possible read error: a much larger clone is one base away. This sequence joins TRBV12-3 or TRBV12-4 and TRBJ2-5; maybe TRBD1 (6 bases). Trimming took 5 bases from V and 4 from J, leaving 14 bases between them. This CDR3 spans 14 amino acids. DNA of the CDR3: TGTGCCAGCAGTGCACCCGGACAGAGAGAGACCCAGTACTTC. Translation: CASSAPGQRETQYF.

For this clonotype: A much larger clone lies a single base off, so this may be a read error. The J gene is TRBJ1-6, the V gene TRBV5-1, with D possibly matching TRBD1 (5 bases). This CDR3 is 14 amino acids long. Germline CDR1 and CDR2: SGHRS and YFSETQ. CDR3 bases: TGCGCCAGCAGCTTGCGACAGAGGATTTCACCCCCCCACTTT. Its protein is CASSLRQRISPPHF.

This clonotype occurred many times. The chain joins TRBV7-3 to TRBJ2-3; TRBD2 matches at 10 bases. CDR3 length equals 15 residues. After removal of 0 bases from V and 8 bases from J, the junction contained 5 bases not matched to a gene. Germline V gene lookup returns CDR1 SGHTA and CDR2 FQGTGA. CDR3 DNA sequence: TGTGCCAGCAGCTTAACGCTAGCGGGGGTGGGTACGCAGTATTTT. It encodes CASSLTLAGVGTQYF. The full variable domain, completed using reference TRBV7-3 and TRBJ2-3, is GAGVSQTPSNKVTEKGKYVELRCDPISGHTALYWYRQSLGQGPEFLIYFQGTGAADDSGLPNDRFFAVRPEGSVSTLKIQRTERGDSAVYLCASSLTLAGVGTQYFGPGTRLTVL.

This clonotype has a handful of counts. V gene TRBV3-1 combines with J gene TRBJ1-2, with D unclear. The germline V gene encodes CDR1 LGHDT and CDR2 YNNKEL (reference sequence). The CDR3 is made up of 13 amino acids. V was trimmed by 1 base and J by 1 base, leaving 4 bases between them. The CDR3 region has the DNA TGTGCCAGCAGCCAAGGCAATAACTATGGCTACACCTTC. Its protein product is CASSQGNNYGYTF.

With regard to this clonotype: Its ends do not fully match the called genes, so a read error is possible. The chain carries TRBV12-3 or TRBV12-4 and TRBJ1-2; 7 bases match TRBD1. This CDR3 comprises 17 residues. The CDR3 protein is CAGSSWVLTGAEAGYTF. The CDR3 nucleotides read TGTGCCGGCAGTTCATGGGTCTTAACAGGGGCAGAGGCTGGCTACACCTTC.

A remark on this clonotype: Germline is not matched at one junction end, which may reflect a read error. The rearrangement links TRBV27 to TRBJ2-1; possibly TRBD1 or TRBD2 for D (5 bases each). This CDR3 region has 15 residues. CDR1 is MNHEY and CDR2 is SMNVEV in the germline V gene (reference sequence). The CDR3 spells CASSWDPASCNEQFF. In DNA form, the CDR3 reads TGTGCCAGCAGTTGGGACCCCGCCTCCTGCAATGAGCAGTTCTTC.

The V gene is TRBV10-3, the J gene TRBJ2-1; D is perhaps TRBD2 (6 bases). The V and J ends lost 7 bases and 2 bases respectively, with 15 bases between them. Germline V gene data show CDR1 as ENHRY and CDR2 as SYGVKD. CDR3 size: 15 residues. CDR3 in amino acids: CAITARGGTYNEQFF. CDR3 coding DNA: TGTGCCATCACTGCGCGGGGCGGTACCTACAATGAGCAGTTCTTC.

This clonotype turned up a few times. This chain connects TRBV3-1 to TRBJ2-5, with a tentative D call TRBD2 (6 bases). This CDR3 region has 14 residues. Germline V gene sequence: CDR1 LGHDT, CDR2 YNNKEL (reference sequence). With 3 bases removed from V and 3 bases from J, the gap between germline ends came to 11 bases. The CDR3 DNA sequence: TGTGCCAGCAGCCAGGGAGTAGCGGAAGAGACCCAGTACTTC. Amino acids: CASSQGVAEETQYF.

As regards this clonotype: The junction differs from germline at one of its ends, possibly a read error. Written as DNA, the CDR3 is TGTGCCGGCAGTCCCATTACCGACAGGGCCAGGACCCAGTACTTC. It yields the protein CAGSPITDRARTQYF. The J gene is TRBJ2-4, the V gene TRBV28; 7 nucleotides align to TRBD1. The J call could be wrong; TRBJ2-5 is a better fit for the DNA end. Germline CDR1 is MDHEN and CDR2 is SYDVKM. CDR3 size: 15 residues.

The chain joins TRBV18 to TRBJ1-1, with D unresolved. Looked up from germline, CDR1 is KGHSH and CDR2 is LQKENI. There are 15 residues in the CDR3. The V gene lost 0 bases and the J gene lost 8 bases, with 16 bases spanning the gap. The CDR3 DNA reads TGTGCCAGCTCACCACCGGATTGGGCGGTGGGCGAAGCTTTCTTT. Translating gives CASSPPDWAVGEAFF. The whole variable domain, remainder taken from reference TRBV18 and TRBJ1-1, is NAGVMQNPRHLVRRRGQEARLRCSPMKGHSHVYWYRQLPEEGLKFMVYLQKENIIDESGMPKERFSAEFPKEGPSILRIQQVVRGDSAAYFCASSPPDWAVGEAFFGQGTRLTVV.

This clonotype was recorded only once. The chain links TRBV29-1 to TRBJ1-3; D not certain. CDR3 size: 12 residues. Germline V lookup: CDR1 SQVTM, CDR2 ANQGSEA. With 7 bases removed from V and 0 bases from J, the gap between germline ends came to 7 bases. This chain's CDR3 is CSAASSGNTIYF. The DNA for the CDR3 is TGCAGCGCAGCGAGCTCTGGAAACACCATATATTTT.

This clonotype was seen ten or more times. V usage is TRBV15 and J usage is TRBJ1-4; TRBD1 is a possible D gene (6 bases). V was cut by 1 base and J by 4 bases, with 10 bases left in between. CDR3 length: 15 amino acids. Germline V gene sequence: CDR1 LNHNV, CDR2 YYDKDF (reference sequence). CDR3 residues: CATSRGGRGNEKLFF. The CDR3 DNA sequence: TGTGCCACCAGCAGAGGGGGCAGGGGTAATGAAAAACTGTTTTTT.

Ten or more counts support this clonotype. The chain carries TRBV5-5 and TRBJ2-1; 12 bases match TRBD2. CDR1 and CDR2 (germline): SGHKS, YYEKEE (reference sequence). The trim removed 4 bases at V and 6 bases at J, leaving 14 bases unmatched. The CDR3 has 18 amino acids. The CDR3 DNA sequence: TGTGCCAGCAGCCCTCAGGCGACTAGCGGGAGTAGCATCAATGAGCAGTTCTTC. Its translation is CASSPQATSGSSINEQFF. Together with reference TRBV5-5 and TRBJ2-1, the CDR3 gives the full variable domain: DAGVTQSPTHLIKTRGQQVTLRCSPISGHKSVSWYQQVLGQGPQFIFQYYEKEERGRGNFPDRFSARQFPNYSSELNVNALLLGDSALYLCASSPQATSGSSINEQFFGPGTRLTVL.

The V gene is TRBV29-1, the J gene TRBJ2-5; TRBD2 aligns across 7 bases. J lost 4 bases, V lost 8 bases, and 7 bases had no gene match. The CDR3 extends over 12 amino acids. The germline V gene encodes CDR1 SQVTM and CDR2 ANQGSEA. This CDR3 is CSSRLAGETQYF. CDR3 sequence (DNA): TGCAGCTCCCGACTAGCCGGAGAGACCCAGTACTTC.

V gene TRBV12-3 or TRBV12-4 combines with J gene TRBJ2-7; TRBD2 is a possible D gene (5 bases). The DNA end is a closer match to TRBJ2-5, so the J assignment may be wrong. The CDR3 sequence is 14 residues long. This CDR3 is CASSVRGWGETQYF. The CDR3, as DNA: TGTGCCAGCAGTGTTCGGGGTTGGGGAGAGACCCAGTACTTC.

This clonotype was counted between two and nine times. The rearrangement uses TRBV2 and TRBJ2-3; either TRBD1 or TRBD2 may fit D (5 bases each). Between the trimmed V and J ends, which lost 3 bases and 2 bases, there was a span of 18 bases. The CDR3 contains 17 residues. The germline V gene has CDR1 SNHLY and CDR2 FYNNEI. In DNA form, the CDR3 reads TGTGCCAGCAGTGAGTCGGGGCGGTTCGAAACCACAGATACGCAGTATTTT. Amino acids: CASSESGRFETTDTQYF.

The chain joins TRBV20-1 to TRBJ2-1, with 8 bases that match TRBD2. The CDR3 consists of 14 residues. V shed 1 base and J 5 bases; nucleotides not matched to a gene: 4. Germline V gene lookup returns CDR1 DFQATT and CDR2 SNEGSKA (reference sequence). CDR3 bases: TGCAGTGCTAGAGGACGAGCGGGAGACAATGAGCAGTTCTTC. Protein: CSARGRAGDNEQFF.

This clonotype was observed many times. V is TRBV4-1 and J is TRBJ2-4; 10 bases match TRBD1. Looked up from germline, CDR1 is MGHRA and CDR2 is YSYEKL. V shed 2 bases and J 7 bases; nucleotides not matched to a gene: 8. This CDR3 comprises 16 residues. CDR3 residues: CASSQQPGQGDNIQYF. CDR3 nucleotide sequence: TGCGCCAGCAGCCAACAGCCCGGACAGGGGGACAACATTCAGTACTTC.

Worth noting for this clonotype: A much larger clone sits a single nucleotide away, making a read error possible. The genes are TRBV3-1 and TRBJ2-1; tentatively, D is TRBD1 or TRBD2 (5 bases each). The CDR3 is 16 residues long. CDR1 and CDR2 from the germline V gene are LGHDT and YNNKEL (reference sequence). CDR3 nucleotide sequence: TGTGCCAGCAGCCAACTTCGAGGGAGCGTGGACAATAAGCAGTTCTTC. The encoded protein is CASSQLRGSVDNKQFF.

This clonotype was seen a handful of times. The rearrangement uses TRBV12-3 or TRBV12-4 and TRBJ2-2; 7 bases line up with TRBD1. The ends lost 6 bases at V and 5 bases at J; junction bases unmatched: 6. This CDR3 contains 14 residues. The CDR3 reads CASSWGQTTGELFF. DNA of the CDR3: TGTGCCAGCAGCTGGGGACAGACAACCGGGGAGCTGTTTTTT.

Concerning this clonotype: This may be a read error, as it is one base from a much larger clone. The chain is built from TRBV20-1 and TRBJ2-7; TRBD2 aligns across 14 bases. The length of the CDR3 is 16 residues. CDR1 DFQATT and CDR2 SNEGSKA come from the germline V gene (reference sequence). The CDR3 region has the DNA TGCACTGCTAGAGTAACAAGGACTAGCGGGAGGTTCGAGCAGTACTTC. The encoded protein is CTARVTRTSGRFEQYF.

The sample holds many counts of this clonotype. The chain employs TRBV9 and TRBJ2-7; no definite D call. Germline V gives CDR1 SGDLS, CDR2 YYNGEE. V gave up 3 bases and J gave up 0 bases, with 7 bases separating them. The CDR3 has 13 amino acids. The CDR3 coding sequence is TGTGCCAGCAGCGGGGTAAACTCCTACGAGCAGTACTTC. Translating gives CASSGVNSYEQYF.

This chain joins TRBV13 and TRBJ1-2, with TRBD1 identical over 8 bases. The CDR3 contains 15 residues. The J segment lost 6 bases and the V segment lost 4 bases, leaving 10 bases of the junction unmatched. CDR1 and CDR2 (germline): PRHDT, FYEKMQ (reference sequence). CDR3 in DNA: TGTGCCAGCAGCTCCTTTACCGGGACAGGCAATGGCTACACCTTC. Protein product: CASSSFTGTGNGYTF.

J is TRBJ1-6 and V is TRBV6-2 or TRBV6-3; possibly TRBD1 for D (6 bases). The CDR3 covers 15 residues. V lost 7 bases to trimming and J lost 7 bases, with 17 bases between them. Looked up from germline, CDR1 is MNHEY and CDR2 is SVGEGT. CDR3 in amino acids: CASMIRTVGNSPLHF. CDR3 in DNA: TGTGCCAGCATGATCAGGACAGTTGGAAATTCACCCCTCCACTTT.

CDR3 DNA sequence: TGCAGCGCAACTGGGCGCTACGAGCAGTTCTTC. It is translated as CSATGRYEQFF. The chain is built from TRBV29-1 and TRBJ2-1; D remains unclear. The CDR3 length is 11 residues. CDR1 is SQVTM, CDR2 ANQGSEA, per germline. V lost 7 bases and J 10 bases, leaving 14 bases between the germline ends.

This chain joins TRBV27 and TRBJ2-3; D is unclear. This CDR3 is built from 16 residues. Germline CDR1 reads MNHEY; CDR2 reads SMNVEV (reference sequence). With 0 bases removed from V and 7 bases from J, the gap between germline ends came to 17 bases. CDR3 coding DNA: TGTGCCAGCAGTTTATCTGGTAGCCCTCCTGAAAATACGCAGTATTTT. Residues: CASSLSGSPPENTQYF.

This clonotype was observed a handful of times. CDR3 coding DNA: TGTGCCAGCAGTGGGACTAGCCGCGACAATGAGCAGTTCTTC. Translation: CASSGTSRDNEQFF. V is TRBV2 and J is TRBJ2-1; 8 bases line up with TRBD2. The V gene's germline CDR1 is SNHLY and CDR2 FYNNEI. The CDR3 has 14 residues. V lost 4 bases and J lost 5; bases outside the gene matches: 4. The whole variable domain, remainder taken from reference TRBV2 and TRBJ2-1, is EPEVTQTPSHQVTQMGQEVILRCVPISNHLYFYWYRQILGQKVEFLVSFYNNEISEKSEIFDDQFSVERPDGSNFTLKIRSTKLEDSAMYFCASSGTSRDNEQFFGPGTRLTVL.

The rearrangement joins TRBV7-2 to TRBJ2-3; D possibly corresponds to TRBD2 (6 bases). CDR1 and CDR2 (germline): SGHTA, FQGNSA. The germline V and J ends were trimmed by 4 bases and 2 bases, with 13 bases remaining between them. The CDR3 contains 15 residues. This chain's CDR3 is CASSSEGFITDTQYF. The CDR3 nucleotides are TGTGCCAGCAGCTCGGAGGGGTTCATCACAGATACGCAGTATTTT.

The genes are TRBV7-8 and TRBJ1-1, with unresolved D. The germline V and J ends were trimmed by 5 bases and 6 bases, with 16 bases remaining between them. The CDR3 has 14 amino acids. Germline V gene data show CDR1 as SGHVS and CDR2 as FQNEAQ. Written as DNA, the CDR3 is TGTGCCAGCAGCGTAAGGCGAGGGCCGTCTGAAGCTTTCTTT. Its translation is CASSVRRGPSEAFF.